This T cell receptor (beta chain) derives from a study of cytomegalovirus exposure and HLA in healthy donors. Study-level points and caveats: Later work found that TCR association rates differed between HLA loci; DRB1 had the most and HLA-C the fewest.

On this clone itself: The antigen remains undetermined.

PCR used 60 Vbeta primers and 13 Jbeta primers. Clones were read by immunoSEQ multiplex PCR, and TCRdb kept only the in-frame ones, dropping some. This repertoire comprises 130,000 to 150,000 clones; its ten largest clones make up 2.7%. What was sequenced was PBMCs. The TCR originated in a man aged 40-49 years in good health and CMV-seronegative.

CDR3 residues: CASSRVSAGAGELFF. As DNA, the CDR3 is TGTGCCAGTAGTAGGGTCAGCGCGGGCGCCGGGGAGCTGTTTTTT. The rearrangement links TRBV19 to TRBJ2-2; D is perhaps TRBD2 (5 bases). The CDR3 sequence is 15 residues long. Per germline, CDR1 LNHDA and CDR2 SQIVND (reference sequence). Trimming left V 4 bases short and J 6 bases short, with 15 bases between.